This TCR beta chain was recovered during a study of blood T cell repertoires in COVID-19. Turning to the study itself: The cDNA or gDNA used as material had been derived from T cells, B-cell-depleted T cells, or PBMCs.

V was pared by 1 base and J by 0 bases, with 4 bases of the junction left unmatched. The germline CDR1 and CDR2 sequences are MNHEY and SMNVEV (reference sequence). This CDR3 has 17 residues. Source study methods: Reference gene primer amplification in the assay estimated nucleated cell counts. Data came from immunoSEQ multiplex PCR; TCRdb stores just in-frame clones and leaves some out. V and J calls and clone size are as listed in that table; D and trimming were resolved from the DNA. The sample lists over 200,000 clones, 92% occurring once. The TCR sequence derives from a man aged 25-45 years with acute or convalescent COVID-19. Material for sequencing was peripheral blood. The chain carries TRBV27 and TRBJ2-2; 8 bases are shared with TRBD2. CDR3 bases: TGTGCCAGCAGTTTATTTACCGGGAGGGCGAACACCGGGGAGCTGTTTTTT. This encodes CASSLFTGRANTGELFF.